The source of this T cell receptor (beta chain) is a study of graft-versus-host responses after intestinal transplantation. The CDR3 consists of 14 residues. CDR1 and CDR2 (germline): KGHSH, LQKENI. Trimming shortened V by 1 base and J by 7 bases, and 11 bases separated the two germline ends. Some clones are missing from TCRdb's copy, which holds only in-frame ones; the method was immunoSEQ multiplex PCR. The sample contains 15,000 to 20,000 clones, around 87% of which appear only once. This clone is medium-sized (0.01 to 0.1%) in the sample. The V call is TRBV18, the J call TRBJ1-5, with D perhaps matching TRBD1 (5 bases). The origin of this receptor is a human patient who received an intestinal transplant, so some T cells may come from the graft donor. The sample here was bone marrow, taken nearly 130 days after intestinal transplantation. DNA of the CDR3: TGTGCCAGCTCACCACGTCATTGGGGCCAGCCCCAGCATTTT. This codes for CASSPRHWGQPQHF. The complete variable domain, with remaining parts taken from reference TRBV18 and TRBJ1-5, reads NAGVMQNPRHLVRRRGQEARLRCSPMKGHSHVYWYRQLPEEGLKFMVYLQKENIIDESGMPKERFSAEFPKEGPSILRIQQVVRGDSAAYFCASSPRHWGQPQHFGDGTRLSIL.